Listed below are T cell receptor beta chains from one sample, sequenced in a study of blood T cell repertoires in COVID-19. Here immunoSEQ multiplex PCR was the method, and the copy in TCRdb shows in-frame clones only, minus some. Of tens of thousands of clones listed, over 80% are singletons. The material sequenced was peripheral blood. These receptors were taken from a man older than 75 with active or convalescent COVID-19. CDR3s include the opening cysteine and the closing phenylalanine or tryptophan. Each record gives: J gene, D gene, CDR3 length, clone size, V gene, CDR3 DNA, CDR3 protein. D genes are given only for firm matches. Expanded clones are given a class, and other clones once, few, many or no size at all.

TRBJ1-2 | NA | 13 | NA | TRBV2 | TGTGCCAGCAGTCTCGGTGCTAACTATGGCTACACCTTC | CASSLGANYGYTF
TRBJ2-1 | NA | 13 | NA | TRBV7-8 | TGTGCCAGCAGCCGCTTTAGCGCGGTTGAGCAGTTCTTC | CASSRFSAVEQFF
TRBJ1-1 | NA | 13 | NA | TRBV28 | TGTGCCAGCAGTTTATTAGGAGGGCTTGAAGCTTTCTTT | CASSLLGGLEAFF
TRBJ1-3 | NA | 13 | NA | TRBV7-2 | TGTGCCAGCAGTGGGACAATGGGAAACACCATATATTTT | CASSGTMGNTIYF
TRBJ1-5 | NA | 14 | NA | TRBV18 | TGTGCCAGCTCACCAGGGCTTGGCAATCAGCCCCAGCATTTT | CASSPGLGNQPQHF
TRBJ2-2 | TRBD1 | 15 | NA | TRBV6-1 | TGTGCCAGCAGTGAATTCGACAGGGTTGCCGGGGAGCTGTTTTTT | CASSEFDRVAGELFF
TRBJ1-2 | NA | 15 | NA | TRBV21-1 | TGTGCCAGCAGCTCTCGACCGGGACAGGGCTGTGGCTACACCTTC | CASSSRPGQGCGYTF
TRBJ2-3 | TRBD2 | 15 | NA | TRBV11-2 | TGTGCCAGCAGCCGGCGGGGGGCCGGCACAGATACGCAGTATTTT | CASSRRGAGTDTQYF
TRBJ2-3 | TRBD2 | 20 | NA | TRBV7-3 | TGTGCCAGCAGCTTAAGGCCTAGCGGGGGGGGCCAATCTAGCACAGATACGCAGTATTTT | CASSLRPSGGGQSSTDTQYF
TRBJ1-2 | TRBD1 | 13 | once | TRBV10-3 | TGTGCCATCAGTGAAACAGGGGACTATGGCTACACCTTC | CAISETGDYGYTF
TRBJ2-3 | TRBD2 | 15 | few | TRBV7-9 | TGTGCCAGCAGCCGGTCGCTAGCGGGAGCGGATACGCAGTATTTT | CASSRSLAGADTQYF
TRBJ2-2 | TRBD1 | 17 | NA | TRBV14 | TGTGCCAGCAGCCAGGCTGCCGGGACAGGGGGGACCGGGGAGCTGTTTTTT | CASSQAAGTGGTGELFF
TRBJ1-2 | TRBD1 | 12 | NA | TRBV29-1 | TGCAGCGTTGGGGACAGAACATATGGCTACACCTTC | CSVGDRTYGYTF